Listed below are T cell receptor beta chains from one sample, sequenced in a study of neoadjuvant nivolumab and ipilimumab in lung cancer. The data were produced by immunoSEQ multiplex PCR, yet TCRdb's version contains in-frame clones alone and is incomplete. Here the sample spans 8,500 to 10,000 clones, roughly three quarters being singletons. The sequencing used tumor tissue, collected after neoadjuvant nivolumab, alone or with ipilimumab, at or shortly before surgery. All receptors derive from an adult with non-small cell lung cancer. Some clones in this sample may be carry-over from other donors' samples. Both conserved end residues are part of each CDR3. Each record gives: J gene, clone size, D gene, V gene, CDR3 DNA, CDR3 protein. The D gene is left open where the match is weak. Clone size is not always given. Where it is, it says once, few, many or a class for expanded clones.

J gene: TRBJ2-1; clone size: once; D gene: NA; V gene: TRBV6-1; CDR3 DNA: TGTGCCAGTAAAACAGTAGTATTACAATTTGAGCAGTTCTTC; CDR3 protein: CASKTVVLQFEQFF
J gene: TRBJ1-6; clone size: few; D gene: TRBD1; V gene: TRBV7-2; CDR3 DNA: TGTGCCAGCAGCGTCGGACAGGGAGGAACTTCACCCCTCCACTTT; CDR3 protein: CASSVGQGGTSPLHF
J gene: TRBJ1-1; clone size: NA; D gene: NA; V gene: TRBV11-3; CDR3 DNA: TGTGCCAGCAGCGGACAGAACACTGAAGCTTTCTTT; CDR3 protein: CASSGQNTEAFF
J gene: TRBJ2-7; clone size: NA; D gene: TRBD2; V gene: TRBV30; CDR3 DNA: TGTGCCTGGAGTGGACTAGCGGGGGAGCAGTACTTC; CDR3 protein: CAWSGLAGEQYF
J gene: TRBJ2-5; clone size: NA; D gene: TRBD2; V gene: TRBV11-3; CDR3 DNA: TGTGCCAGCAGCTTACAAGGACTAGTTCAAGAGACCCAGTACTTC; CDR3 protein: CASSLQGLVQETQYF
J gene: TRBJ2-7; clone size: few; D gene: NA; V gene: TRBV18; CDR3 DNA: TGTGCCAGCTCACCCCTTAAGGCCTCCTACGAGCAGTACTTC; CDR3 protein: CASSPLKASYEQYF
J gene: TRBJ1-1; clone size: NA; D gene: TRBD1; V gene: TRBV5-4; CDR3 DNA: TGTGCCAGCAGCTCCGGACAGGGGAGGGCGAACACTGAAGCTTTCTTT; CDR3 protein: CASSSGQGRANTEAFF
J gene: TRBJ2-3; clone size: NA; D gene: NA; V gene: TRBV7-2; CDR3 DNA: TGTGCCAGCAGCTTAAGACCCACAGATACGCAGTATTTT; CDR3 protein: CASSLRPTDTQYF
J gene: TRBJ1-5; clone size: NA; D gene: NA; V gene: TRBV5-5; CDR3 DNA: TGTGCCAGCAGCCTATCCGGAGGGGATCAGCCCCAGCATTTT; CDR3 protein: CASSLSGGDQPQHF
J gene: TRBJ2-7; clone size: NA; D gene: TRBD1; V gene: TRBV29-1; CDR3 DNA: TGCAGCGTTGGCTGGGACAGGGGGAATTACGAGCAGTACTTC; CDR3 protein: CSVGWDRGNYEQYF
J gene: TRBJ2-2; clone size: NA; D gene: TRBD1; V gene: TRBV19; CDR3 DNA: TGTGCCACCCGGGACAGGACGGGCACCGGGGAGCTGTTTTTT; CDR3 protein: CATRDRTGTGELFF
J gene: TRBJ1-2; clone size: once; D gene: NA; V gene: TRBV7-6; CDR3 DNA: TGTGCCAGCAGCGTGACAGTCAACTATGGCTACACCTTC; CDR3 protein: CASSVTVNYGYTF
J gene: TRBJ1-6; clone size: NA; D gene: NA; V gene: TRBV27; CDR3 DNA: TGTGCCAGCAGTTTAAGGGGTTCACCCCTCCACTTT; CDR3 protein: CASSLRGSPLHF
J gene: TRBJ2-5; clone size: NA; D gene: NA; V gene: TRBV6-5; CDR3 DNA: TGTGCCAGCAGCCTGGAGGGGTACCAAGAGACCCAGTACTTC; CDR3 protein: CASSLEGYQETQYF
J gene: TRBJ2-3; clone size: NA; D gene: NA; V gene: TRBV27; CDR3 DNA: TGTGCCAGCAGTTTAGATTCGGGGATGACAGATACGCAGTATTTT; CDR3 protein: CASSLDSGMTDTQYF
J gene: TRBJ2-3; clone size: NA; D gene: NA; V gene: TRBV7-9; CDR3 DNA: TGTGCCAGCAGCTTAGGCCCGGGAAGCACAGATACGCAGTATTTT; CDR3 protein: CASSLGPGSTDTQYF
J gene: TRBJ1-4; clone size: few; D gene: NA; V gene: TRBV10-3; CDR3 DNA: TGTGCCATCAGTGAGAGGGGTACTAATGAAAAACTGTTTTTT; CDR3 protein: CAISERGTNEKLFF
J gene: TRBJ2-2; clone size: NA; D gene: NA; V gene: TRBV7-3; CDR3 DNA: TGTGCCAGCAGCCAGAACATGCCAGGACAGAGACACACCGGGGAGCTGTTTTTT; CDR3 protein: CASSQNMPGQRHTGELFF
J gene: TRBJ2-3; clone size: NA; D gene: TRBD1; V gene: TRBV18; CDR3 DNA: TGTGCCACCCAAGGGGGCAGGAGCACAGATACGCAGTATTTT; CDR3 protein: CATQGGRSTDTQYF
J gene: TRBJ2-7; clone size: NA; D gene: NA; V gene: TRBV6-5; CDR3 DNA: TGTGCCAGCCGACACTCCTACGAGCAGTACTTC; CDR3 protein: CASRHSYEQYF
J gene: TRBJ2-7; clone size: few; D gene: NA; V gene: TRBV14; CDR3 DNA: TGTGCCAGCAGCCAAGAAGAAAGGGGGGCCTACGAGCAGTACTTC; CDR3 protein: CASSQEERGAYEQYF
J gene: TRBJ2-7; clone size: NA; D gene: NA; V gene: TRBV6-5; CDR3 DNA: TGTGCCAGCAGTTACTCGAGTGGTAGCGACTACGAGCAGTACTTC; CDR3 protein: CASSYSSGSDYEQYF
J gene: TRBJ1-2; clone size: NA; D gene: TRBD1; V gene: TRBV4-3; CDR3 DNA: TGCGCCAGCACACACAGGGGGGGATATGGCTACACCTTC; CDR3 protein: CASTHRGGYGYTF
J gene: TRBJ1-2; clone size: NA; D gene: NA; V gene: TRBV20-1; CDR3 DNA: TGCAGTGCTAGGTTCATTTATGGCTACACCTTC; CDR3 protein: CSARFIYGYTF
J gene: TRBJ2-5; clone size: NA; D gene: TRBD2; V gene: TRBV11-3; CDR3 DNA: TGTGCCAGCAGCGACCCGAGGACTAGCGGGAGGTACCAAGAGACCCAGTACTTC; CDR3 protein: CASSDPRTSGRYQETQYF
J gene: TRBJ2-7; clone size: NA; D gene: NA; V gene: TRBV6-1; CDR3 DNA: TGTGCCAGCAGTGAGCGGGGCAACTCCTACGAGCAGTACTTC; CDR3 protein: CASSERGNSYEQYF
J gene: TRBJ1-1; clone size: NA; D gene: NA; V gene: TRBV5-1; CDR3 DNA: TGCGCCAGCAGCTTGGAAGGAAGGACCACTGAAGCTTTCTTT; CDR3 protein: CASSLEGRTTEAFF
J gene: TRBJ1-2; clone size: few; D gene: NA; V gene: TRBV7-9; CDR3 DNA: TGTGCCAGCAGGGACAGAGAAATTGATGGCTACACCTTC; CDR3 protein: CASRDREIDGYTF
J gene: TRBJ2-3; clone size: NA; D gene: NA; V gene: TRBV9; CDR3 DNA: TGTGCCAGCAGCGTAGATGGACACGCCAGGGATACGCAGTATTTT; CDR3 protein: CASSVDGHARDTQYF
J gene: TRBJ1-4; clone size: NA; D gene: NA; V gene: TRBV6-5; CDR3 DNA: TGTGCCAGCAGCCGCACAGGGACTAATGAAAAACTGTTTTTT; CDR3 protein: CASSRTGTNEKLFF
J gene: TRBJ2-2; clone size: NA; D gene: NA; V gene: TRBV11-3; CDR3 DNA: TGTGCCAGCAGCCGAAGACTAGGTGCAAGCACCGGGGAGCTGTTTTTT; CDR3 protein: CASSRRLGASTGELFF
J gene: TRBJ2-1; clone size: NA; D gene: NA; V gene: TRBV9; CDR3 DNA: TGTGCCAGCAGCCCTCGGACAGCCTACAATGAGCAGTTCTTC; CDR3 protein: CASSPRTAYNEQFF
J gene: TRBJ2-7; clone size: NA; D gene: NA; V gene: TRBV29-1; CDR3 DNA: TGCAGCGTTCCCCTAGGACCCTACGAGCAGTACTTC; CDR3 protein: CSVPLGPYEQYF
J gene: TRBJ1-2; clone size: once; D gene: NA; V gene: TRBV29-1; CDR3 DNA: TGCAGCGTGGGGGAGTTCTATGGCTACACCTTC; CDR3 protein: CSVGEFYGYTF
J gene: TRBJ1-4; clone size: few; D gene: TRBD1; V gene: TRBV5-1; CDR3 DNA: TGCGCCAGCAGCTCACCCCTGACAGGGGGCAAGGAAAAACTGTTTTTT; CDR3 protein: CASSSPLTGGKEKLFF
J gene: TRBJ1-6; clone size: NA; D gene: NA; V gene: TRBV27; CDR3 DNA: TGTGCCAGCAGCTCGGGCCCCTGGGGTTCACCCCTCCACTTT; CDR3 protein: CASSSGPWGSPLHF
J gene: TRBJ2-2; clone size: NA; D gene: NA; V gene: TRBV5-1; CDR3 DNA: TGCGCCAGCAGCCCGGGCACGGTAAACACCGGGGAGCTGTTTTTT; CDR3 protein: CASSPGTVNTGELFF
J gene: TRBJ1-4; clone size: NA; D gene: NA; V gene: TRBV2; CDR3 DNA: TGTGCCAGCAGTGTGAGAGAAAAACTGTTTTTT; CDR3 protein: CASSVREKLFF
J gene: TRBJ2-7; clone size: NA; D gene: TRBD2; V gene: TRBV15; CDR3 DNA: TGTGCCACCAAGAGGGACTATTTATCCTACGAGCAGTACTTC; CDR3 protein: CATKRDYLSYEQYF
J gene: TRBJ2-5; clone size: NA; D gene: TRBD1; V gene: TRBV27; CDR3 DNA: TGTGCCAGCAGTTTCCTCCCGACAGGGGGCGGCCAAGAGACCCAGTACTTC; CDR3 protein: CASSFLPTGGGQETQYF
J gene: TRBJ2-7; clone size: NA; D gene: TRBD2; V gene: TRBV2; CDR3 DNA: TGTGCCAGCAGTTCCCCTGGTAGCGGGAGGCACGAGCAGTACTTC; CDR3 protein: CASSSPGSGRHEQYF
J gene: TRBJ2-1; clone size: NA; D gene: NA; V gene: TRBV11-3; CDR3 DNA: TGTGCCAGCAGCCCTTGGGAGGTCCCGGATGAGCAGTTCTTC; CDR3 protein: CASSPWEVPDEQFF
J gene: TRBJ2-2; clone size: NA; D gene: NA; V gene: TRBV11-2; CDR3 DNA: TGTGCCAGCAGCTTAGAGGCGGGTGGGAACACCGGGGAGCTGTTTTTT; CDR3 protein: CASSLEAGGNTGELFF
J gene: TRBJ1-5; clone size: NA; D gene: NA; V gene: TRBV18; CDR3 DNA: TGTGCCAGCTCACCGGCGGTTAGCAATCAGCCCCAGCATTTT; CDR3 protein: CASSPAVSNQPQHF
J gene: TRBJ2-7; clone size: NA; D gene: NA; V gene: TRBV5-6; CDR3 DNA: TGTGCCAGCAGCTTGGACATATTCTACGAGCAGTACTTC; CDR3 protein: CASSLDIFYEQYF
J gene: TRBJ2-5; clone size: once; D gene: TRBD2; V gene: TRBV18; CDR3 DNA: TGTGCCAGCTCACCACCGGAGGGAGGGCCCCTAGAGACCCAGTACTTC; CDR3 protein: CASSPPEGGPLETQYF
J gene: TRBJ1-2; clone size: NA; D gene: NA; V gene: TRBV4-3; CDR3 DNA: TGCGCCAGCAGCCAAGAACTAACGACAGAGCGCTACACCTTC; CDR3 protein: CASSQELTTERYTF
J gene: TRBJ1-4; clone size: NA; D gene: NA; V gene: TRBV6-6; CDR3 DNA: TGTGCCAGCAGCTGGGACGGTAATGAAAAACTGTTTTTT; CDR3 protein: CASSWDGNEKLFF
J gene: TRBJ2-7; clone size: NA; D gene: NA; V gene: TRBV29-1; CDR3 DNA: TGCAGCGTGGTTGTCCCATCCTACGAGCAGTACTTC; CDR3 protein: CSVVVPSYEQYF
J gene: TRBJ2-7; clone size: NA; D gene: NA; V gene: TRBV30; CDR3 DNA: TGTGCCTGGAGTCTCCCGGCCCACGAGCAGTACTTC; CDR3 protein: CAWSLPAHEQYF
J gene: TRBJ2-7; clone size: NA; D gene: NA; V gene: TRBV2; CDR3 DNA: TGTGCCAGCAGTGATCCCTCCCGCTACGAGCAGTACTTC; CDR3 protein: CASSDPSRYEQYF